One and the same sample provided the 8 T cell receptor beta chains below, sequenced in a study of Ad26.COV2.S vaccination and SARS-CoV-2 variants. Method: immunoSEQ multiplex PCR; TCRdb's copy keeps in-frame clones and lacks some. This table holds 300,000 to 400,000 clones, around 83% found once. As for treatment: 15 to 20 received Ad26.COV2.S at low or high dose, single or two shots; several received placebo; per-sample allocation not given. All samples were drawn on day 63, counting from the first vaccine or placebo injection. Specimen: peripheral blood, collected in a trial of Ad26.COV2.S vaccine versus placebo. The receptor set was obtained from a person between 18 and 65 years old who received the Ad26.COV2.S COVID-19 vaccine or a placebo.

The gene calls are TRBV11-2 and TRBJ2-3; the match to TRBD2 covers 8 bases. With V trimmed by 5 bases and J by 3 bases, 7 bases remained unmatched. The germline V gene has CDR1 SGHAT and CDR2 FQNNGV. The CDR3 runs 15 residues. For the CDR3, the DNA is TGTGCCAGCAGCCAAAGCGGGAGCGTGACAGATACGCAGTATTTT. Translated: CASSQSGSVTDTQYF.

The gene calls are TRBV2 and TRBJ2-2; no reliable D call. The CDR3 consists of 15 residues. V was cut by 7 bases and J by 4 bases, with 16 bases left in between. Germline V gene lookup returns CDR1 SNHLY and CDR2 FYNNEI. For the CDR3, the DNA is TGTGCCAGCAAGTCCCCCATCGTGAGCACCGGGGAGCTGTTTTTT. Translated, it gives CASKSPIVSTGELFF.

The chain couples TRBV9 to TRBJ2-7; 8 bases align to TRBD1. The J segment lost 4 bases and the V segment lost 4 bases, leaving 10 bases of the junction unmatched. This CDR3 contains 15 residues. Germline V gives CDR1 SGDLS, CDR2 YYNGEE. CDR3 sequence (DNA): TGTGCCAGCAGCCCAGAACCGGGACAGGAATACGAGCAGTACTTC. Its protein product is CASSPEPGQEYEQYF.

The chain couples TRBV6-1 to TRBJ1-6; TRBD1 aligns across 7 bases. The V gene's germline CDR1 is MNHNS and CDR2 SASEGT. This CDR3 has 16 amino acids. J was trimmed by 1 base and V by 3 bases; bases with no gene match: 3. The CDR3 nucleotides read TGTGCCAGCAGTGAGGGCAGGGGGTCCTATAATTCACCCCTCCACTTT. Its translation is CASSEGRGSYNSPLHF.

The chain joins TRBV10-3 to TRBJ2-7; D is tentatively TRBD1 or TRBD2 (6 bases each). The CDR3 sequence is 14 residues long. Deletions cut 2 bases from V and 3 bases from J, with 11 bases between. The V gene's germline CDR1 is ENHRY and CDR2 SYGVKD. This chain's CDR3 is CAISEARGDYEQYF. The DNA of the CDR3 is TGTGCCATCAGTGAGGCAAGGGGGGACTACGAGCAGTACTTC.

The chain uses TRBV5-4 and TRBJ2-7, with a tentative D call TRBD2 (7 bases). Germline CDR1 reads SGHNT; CDR2 reads YYREEE (reference sequence). This CDR3 is 14 amino acids long. Trimming removed 2 bases from V and 6 bases from J, with 15 bases in between. CDR3 coding DNA: TGTGCCAGCAGCTTTTGGGGGGGCCTCGGCGAGCAGTACTTC. Translating it yields CASSFWGGLGEQYF.

The chain links TRBV15 to TRBJ2-3; D not resolved. The CDR3 runs 13 residues. Trimming removed 3 bases at V and 4 bases at J, with 8 bases between. The germline V gene has CDR1 LNHNV and CDR2 YYDKDF (reference sequence). The CDR3 region is CATSSRLADTQYF. The DNA of the CDR3 is TGTGCCACCAGCAGCAGGTTGGCAGATACGCAGTATTTT.

The rearrangement joins TRBV30 to TRBJ2-7; 8 positions agree with TRBD2. The germline gives CDR1 GTSNPN, CDR2 SVGIG (reference sequence). With V trimmed by 1 base and J by 3 bases, 17 bases remained unmatched. This CDR3 spans 18 amino acids. CDR3 in DNA: TGTGCCTGGAGTGATAAGAGGGGAGCGGGGGCCCTCCGCTACGAGCAGTACTTC. As protein: CAWSDKRGAGALRYEQYF.